The rows below give T cell receptor beta chains drawn from one sample of a study of T cells in Graves' hyperthyroidism and ophthalmopathy. Each CDR3 protein is one row after TCRdb ran MiXCR on the multiplex PCR reads. The table includes a few hundred thousand distinct CDR3 sequences, approximately 16% detected once. Sequencing input: blood. These receptors came from a woman aged 55-70 years with Graves' ophthalmopathy. Each CDR3 is given with its conserved first and last residue. D genes are given only for firm matches. Clone size is stated in some rows and not others, as once, few, many or a class when expanded.

j_gene: TRBJ2-1; v_gene: TRBV29-1; d_gene: -; abundance: -; CDR3aa: CGVETRGYNEQFF; CDR3nt: TGCGGCGTTGAAACTAGGGGTTACAATGAGCAGTTCTTC
j_gene: TRBJ2-7; v_gene: TRBV20-1; d_gene: TRBD1; abundance: few; CDR3aa: CSAGGQGDYEQYF; CDR3nt: TGCAGTGCCGGGGGACAGGGCGACTACGAGCAGTACTTC
j_gene: TRBJ2-6; v_gene: TRBV28; d_gene: -; abundance: many; CDR3aa: CASSTVAGANVLTF; CDR3nt: TGTGCCAGCAGTACGGTAGCTGGGGCCAACGTCCTGACTTTC
j_gene: TRBJ2-7; v_gene: TRBV14; d_gene: -; abundance: -; CDR3aa: CASSQRVGGRSYEQYF; CDR3nt: TGTGCCAGCAGCCAAAGGGTGGGGGGGCGCTCCTACGAGCAGTACTTC
j_gene: TRBJ2-1; v_gene: TRBV5-1; d_gene: -; abundance: many; CDR3aa: CASSGGRNEQFF; CDR3nt: TGCGCCAGCAGTGGTGGGAGAAATGAGCAGTTCTTC
j_gene: TRBJ2-1; v_gene: TRBV6-1; d_gene: TRBD2; abundance: many; CDR3aa: CASPGLVYLNEQFF; CDR3nt: TGTGCCAGCCCAGGACTAGTCTACCTCAATGAGCAGTTCTTC
j_gene: TRBJ1-5; v_gene: TRBV20-1; d_gene: TRBD1; abundance: -; CDR3aa: CSAREQGASNQPQHF; CDR3nt: TGCAGTGCTAGAGAACAGGGGGCGTCAAATCAGCCCCAGCATTTT
j_gene: TRBJ2-7; v_gene: TRBV7-9; d_gene: -; abundance: -; CDR3aa: CASSLQGPVYSYEQYF; CDR3nt: TGTGCCAGCAGCTTACAGGGGCCCGTTTACTCCTACGAGCAGTACTTC
j_gene: TRBJ1-4; v_gene: TRBV20-1; d_gene: -; abundance: few; CDR3aa: CSARDMGGREKLFF; CDR3nt: TGCAGTGCTAGAGATATGGGCGGGAGGGAAAAACTGTTTTTT
j_gene: TRBJ1-1; v_gene: TRBV5-6; d_gene: -; abundance: many; CDR3aa: CASSARRGRTAEAFF; CDR3nt: TGTGCCAGCAGCGCCCGTCGGGGGAGGACGGCTGAAGCTTTCTTT
j_gene: TRBJ1-5; v_gene: TRBV15; d_gene: TRBD1; abundance: few; CDR3aa: CATSRDLGTGVNVDQPQHF; CDR3nt: TGTGCCACCAGCAGAGATCTCGGGACAGGGGTGAATGTTGATCAGCCCCAGCATTTT
j_gene: TRBJ2-1; v_gene: TRBV7-3; d_gene: -; abundance: few; CDR3aa: CASSRDSARNEQFF; CDR3nt: TGTGCCAGCAGCCGCGATAGCGCCAGGAATGAGCAGTTCTTC
j_gene: TRBJ1-1; v_gene: TRBV19; d_gene: -; abundance: -; CDR3aa: CVSRKGPDTEAFF; CDR3nt: TGTGTCAGTAGAAAAGGGCCCGACACTGAAGCTTTCTTT
j_gene: TRBJ1-1; v_gene: TRBV7-2; d_gene: -; abundance: many; CDR3aa: CASSPGQLGGTEAFF; CDR3nt: TGTGCCAGCAGCCCAGGACAGTTGGGGGGCACTGAAGCTTTCTTT
j_gene: TRBJ2-7; v_gene: TRBV27; d_gene: TRBD1; abundance: few; CDR3aa: CASSLWSARDRGYEQYF; CDR3nt: TGTGCCAGCAGTTTATGGTCGGCCCGGGACAGGGGCTACGAGCAGTACTTC
j_gene: TRBJ2-1; v_gene: TRBV27; d_gene: -; abundance: many; CDR3aa: CASTRLTGWGFWSEQFF; CDR3nt: TGTGCCAGCACGCGACTAACTGGTTGGGGATTTTGGAGTGAGCAGTTCTTC
j_gene: TRBJ2-5; v_gene: TRBV10-3; d_gene: -; abundance: few; CDR3aa: CAISVRGRGETQYF; CDR3nt: TGTGCCATCAGTGTACGGGGAAGGGGCGAGACCCAGTACTTC
j_gene: TRBJ1-3; v_gene: TRBV14; d_gene: TRBD1; abundance: few; CDR3aa: CASSRGQGSSGNTIYF; CDR3nt: TGTGCCAGCAGCCGCGGACAGGGGAGCTCTGGAAACACCATATATTTT
j_gene: TRBJ1-5; v_gene: TRBV15; d_gene: -; abundance: many; CDR3aa: CATSRGSRDGGQPQHF; CDR3nt: TGTGCCACCAGCAGAGGATCCAGGGACGGGGGTCAGCCCCAGCATTTT
j_gene: TRBJ2-1; v_gene: TRBV20-1; d_gene: TRBD2; abundance: many; CDR3aa: CSASLAGGRNEQFF; CDR3nt: TGCAGTGCTAGCCTAGCGGGAGGGAGGAATGAGCAGTTCTTC
j_gene: TRBJ1-6; v_gene: TRBV15; d_gene: -; abundance: few; CDR3aa: CATSPAGVASPLHF; CDR3nt: TGTGCCACCAGCCCAGCCGGAGTCGCTTCACCCCTCCACTTT
j_gene: TRBJ1-1; v_gene: TRBV3-1; d_gene: -; abundance: many; CDR3aa: CASSSSRDMNTEAFF; CDR3nt: TGTGCCAGCAGCTCTTCCAGGGATATGAACACTGAAGCTTTCTTT
j_gene: TRBJ2-3; v_gene: TRBV18; d_gene: -; abundance: many; CDR3aa: CASSPPNIGGSTDTQYF; CDR3nt: TGTGCCAGCTCACCACCTAACATAGGAGGAAGCACAGATACGCAGTATTTT
j_gene: TRBJ1-1; v_gene: TRBV28; d_gene: TRBD1; abundance: many; CDR3aa: CASTQTGRTEAFF; CDR3nt: TGTGCCAGCACCCAGACAGGGAGAACTGAAGCTTTCTTT
j_gene: TRBJ2-1; v_gene: TRBV20-1; d_gene: TRBD2; abundance: -; CDR3aa: CSALLAGGPVEQFF; CDR3nt: TGCAGTGCTTTACTAGCGGGAGGGCCGGTTGAGCAGTTCTTC
j_gene: TRBJ2-1; v_gene: TRBV4-1; d_gene: -; abundance: many; CDR3aa: CASSQLLAYNEQFF; CDR3nt: TGCGCCAGCAGCCAACTACTAGCTTACAATGAGCAGTTCTTC
j_gene: TRBJ2-1; v_gene: TRBV28; d_gene: TRBD2; abundance: -; CDR3aa: CASSILAGGWGSEQFF; CDR3nt: TGTGCCAGCAGCATACTAGCGGGAGGCTGGGGAAGTGAGCAGTTCTTC
j_gene: TRBJ2-3; v_gene: TRBV30; d_gene: -; abundance: many; CDR3aa: CAWNSAGRNTQYF; CDR3nt: TGTGCCTGGAACTCGGCAGGGCGCAATACGCAGTATTTT
j_gene: TRBJ1-2; v_gene: TRBV27; d_gene: -; abundance: many; CDR3aa: CASKSLGRQDNYGYTF; CDR3nt: TGTGCCAGCAAAAGCCTGGGACGACAAGACAACTATGGCTACACCTTC
j_gene: TRBJ2-1; v_gene: TRBV3-1; d_gene: TRBD2; abundance: many; CDR3aa: CASSQNSGGHNEQFF; CDR3nt: TGTGCCAGCAGCCAAAATAGCGGGGGCCACAATGAGCAGTTCTTC
j_gene: TRBJ2-2; v_gene: TRBV2; d_gene: TRBD1; abundance: many; CDR3aa: CASSLDRGPFGELFF; CDR3nt: TGTGCCAGCTCTCTGGACAGGGGGCCGTTCGGGGAGCTGTTTTTT
j_gene: TRBJ2-1; v_gene: TRBV24-1; d_gene: TRBD1; abundance: -; CDR3aa: CATSDTAGTDLYNEQFF; CDR3nt: TGTGCCACCAGTGATACCGCCGGGACAGACCTTTACAATGAGCAGTTCTTC
j_gene: TRBJ2-1; v_gene: TRBV7-2; d_gene: -; abundance: few; CDR3aa: CASSPQGLQGEEQFF; CDR3nt: TGTGCCAGCAGCCCCCAAGGACTCCAAGGTGAGGAGCAGTTCTTC
j_gene: TRBJ1-1; v_gene: TRBV20-1; d_gene: -; abundance: many; CDR3aa: CSARDFWRDGEAFF; CDR3nt: TGCAGTGCTAGAGATTTTTGGAGGGACGGTGAAGCTTTCTTT
j_gene: TRBJ1-1; v_gene: TRBV10-3; d_gene: -; abundance: -; CDR3aa: CAISGDKVGEAFF; CDR3nt: TGTGCCATCAGTGGGGACAAGGTAGGGGAAGCTTTCTTT
j_gene: TRBJ1-2; v_gene: TRBV2; d_gene: -; abundance: -; CDR3aa: CASRPTGYYGYTF; CDR3nt: TGTGCCAGCAGACCCACAGGATACTATGGCTACACCTTC
j_gene: TRBJ2-5; v_gene: TRBV5-1; d_gene: -; abundance: -; CDR3aa: CASSLSPGRQETQYF; CDR3nt: TGCGCCAGCAGCTTGTCGCCTGGACGCCAAGAGACCCAGTACTTC
j_gene: TRBJ2-1; v_gene: TRBV20-1; d_gene: -; abundance: many; CDR3aa: CSARVADYNEQFF; CDR3nt: TGCAGTGCTAGAGTTGCCGACTACAATGAGCAGTTCTTC
j_gene: TRBJ2-5; v_gene: TRBV3-1; d_gene: -; abundance: many; CDR3aa: CASSPGIERYEKTQYF; CDR3nt: TGTGCCAGCAGCCCCGGGATCGAGCGGTACGAGAAGACCCAGTACTTC
j_gene: TRBJ1-5; v_gene: TRBV7-2; d_gene: -; abundance: -; CDR3aa: CASSLDFGYSNQPQHF; CDR3nt: TGTGCCAGCAGCTTAGATTTTGGGTATAGCAATCAGCCCCAGCATTTT
j_gene: TRBJ2-7; v_gene: TRBV2; d_gene: -; abundance: many; CDR3aa: CASSDPRDRYEQYF; CDR3nt: TGTGCCAGCAGCGACCCAAGGGACCGCTACGAGCAGTACTTC
j_gene: TRBJ1-1; v_gene: TRBV7-2; d_gene: -; abundance: -; CDR3aa: CASIKYGGNTEAFF; CDR3nt: TGTGCCAGCATCAAATATGGGGGGAACACTGAAGCTTTCTTT
j_gene: TRBJ1-5; v_gene: TRBV20-1; d_gene: TRBD1; abundance: many; CDR3aa: CSASGTGDQPQHF; CDR3nt: TGCAGTGCTAGTGGGACAGGGGATCAGCCCCAGCATTTT
j_gene: TRBJ2-1; v_gene: TRBV12-3/TRBV12-4; d_gene: -; abundance: many; CDR3aa: CASSLRGDPYNEQFF; CDR3nt: TGTGCCAGCAGTTTGAGAGGGGATCCCTACAATGAGCAGTTCTTC
j_gene: TRBJ2-1; v_gene: TRBV6-5; d_gene: -; abundance: many; CDR3aa: CASTTGQIEGGVQFF; CDR3nt: TGTGCCAGCACCACGGGACAGATAGAGGGGGGTGTGCAGTTCTTC
j_gene: TRBJ2-7; v_gene: TRBV20-1; d_gene: TRBD1; abundance: -; CDR3aa: CSAKTGALYEQYF; CDR3nt: TGCAGTGCAAAGACAGGGGCCCTTTACGAGCAGTACTTC
j_gene: TRBJ1-1; v_gene: TRBV20-1; d_gene: -; abundance: many; CDR3aa: CSARQGIGTEAFF; CDR3nt: TGCAGTGCTAGGCAGGGAATCGGCACTGAAGCTTTCTTT
j_gene: TRBJ2-7; v_gene: TRBV7-2; d_gene: -; abundance: -; CDR3aa: CASSYYRDRARPSGSYEQYF; CDR3nt: TGTGCCAGCAGCTACTACCGGGACAGGGCCCGGCCTAGCGGGAGTTACGAGCAGTACTTC
j_gene: TRBJ2-1; v_gene: TRBV28; d_gene: -; abundance: many; CDR3aa: CASSLVSLNEQFF; CDR3nt: TGTGCCAGCAGTTTGGTCAGTCTCAATGAGCAGTTCTTC
j_gene: TRBJ2-7; v_gene: TRBV6-5; d_gene: TRBD2; abundance: many; CDR3aa: CASSYSAGGSYEQYF; CDR3nt: TGTGCCAGCAGTTACTCGGCGGGAGGGTCCTACGAGCAGTACTTC
j_gene: TRBJ2-1; v_gene: TRBV3-1; d_gene: -; abundance: many; CDR3aa: CASSHQDGDNEQFF; CDR3nt: TGTGCCAGCAGCCACCAGGACGGAGACAATGAGCAGTTCTTC
j_gene: TRBJ2-7; v_gene: TRBV6-2/TRBV6-3; d_gene: TRBD2; abundance: -; CDR3aa: CASRFGTSGRASGYEQYF; CDR3nt: TGTGCCAGCAGATTTGGGACTAGCGGGAGGGCCTCGGGGTACGAGCAGTACTTC
j_gene: TRBJ2-6; v_gene: TRBV29-1; d_gene: -; abundance: few; CDR3aa: CSAQHSGANVLTF; CDR3nt: TGCAGCGCCCAACACTCTGGGGCCAACGTCCTGACTTTC
j_gene: TRBJ2-7; v_gene: TRBV27; d_gene: -; abundance: -; CDR3aa: CASRAKGLTDEQYF; CDR3nt: TGTGCCAGCAGAGCAAAGGGACTTACGGACGAGCAGTACTTC
j_gene: TRBJ1-2; v_gene: TRBV27; d_gene: -; abundance: many; CDR3aa: CASSLTGRLDGYTF; CDR3nt: TGTGCCAGCAGTTTAACAGGCCGGTTGGATGGCTACACCTTC
j_gene: TRBJ2-7; v_gene: TRBV30; d_gene: -; abundance: many; CDR3aa: CAWSPNTYEQYF; CDR3nt: TGTGCCTGGAGCCCGAACACCTACGAGCAGTACTTC
j_gene: TRBJ2-7; v_gene: TRBV6-1; d_gene: TRBD1; abundance: many; CDR3aa: CASSRGTGLYEQYF; CDR3nt: TGTGCCAGCAGTCGCGGGACAGGGCTATACGAGCAGTACTTC
j_gene: TRBJ2-5; v_gene: TRBV28; d_gene: TRBD2; abundance: many; CDR3aa: CASSPAGTSGSKTQYF; CDR3nt: TGTGCCAGCAGTCCCGCCGGGACTAGCGGGAGTAAGACCCAGTACTTC
j_gene: TRBJ2-5; v_gene: TRBV24-1; d_gene: TRBD2; abundance: many; CDR3aa: CATSETGLAGVRETQYF; CDR3nt: TGTGCCACCAGTGAAACGGGACTAGCGGGAGTCCGAGAGACCCAGTACTTC